This T cell receptor (beta chain) is drawn from a study of T cells in Graves' hyperthyroidism and ophthalmopathy. Study-level results: A model built on 13 V-J features separated ophthalmopathy from stable hyperthyroidism.

Amplified TCR beta CDR3 regions came from RNA transcripts. The HTBI set primed first-round TCR CDR3 RT-PCR. One entry per CDR3 protein results from TCRdb running MiXCR on the multiplex PCR reads. The table has over 300,000 distinct CDR3 sequences, roughly 13% seen once. There are 14 residues in the CDR3. The V gene end was trimmed by 4 bases and the J gene end by 2 bases; junction bases not matched to a gene: 4. Germline assignment: CDR1 SEHNR and CDR2 FQNEAQ (reference sequence). This clonotype was observed a handful of times. No antigen is known for it. Recently diagnosed hyperthyroidism of less than 2 months' duration affected patients aged 18 to 65. Those patients with uncontrolled infection, other autoimmune disease, pregnancy or lactation were excluded. PBMCs were sourced from less than 12 ml fresh peripheral blood.

The source is a woman aged 55 to 70 with Graves' hyperthyroidism. The V and J genes are TRBV7-9 and TRBJ2-5; 7 bases line up with TRBD1. Sequences were obtained from blood. CDR3 protein: CASSSDRMQETQYF. CDR3 bases: TGTGCCAGCAGCTCGGACAGGATGCAAGAGACCCAGTACTTC.